The entry below gives a single TCR beta chain sequence along with its context. Its target is unknown. The table came from immunoSEQ multiplex PCR; TCRdb's copy has only in-frame clones and leaves some out. The sample consists of under 110,000 clones, about 85% of them appearing once. The source of the sample is a study of radiotherapy plus CTLA-4 blockade in lung cancer. The study's findings and limits: Best predicting response, reportedly, were early blood T cell clone dynamics, with interferon-beta. After radiotherapy and ipilimumab, tumor-derived clones expanded in peripheral blood.

Germline-derived CDR1 and CDR2 are SGDLS and YYNGEE. Between the trimmed V and J ends, which lost 0 bases and 0 bases, there was a span of 8 bases. The CDR3 loop spans 15 amino acids. This clonotype was obtained from a human donor with non-small cell lung cancer that progressed on radiotherapy plus ipilimumab. Some clones in this sample may be carry-over from other donors' samples. This chain joins TRBV9 and TRBJ2-3; D possibly corresponds to TRBD1 (5 bases). The material was peripheral blood, obtained from a patient treated with radiotherapy plus ipilimumab. Here the CDR3 DNA reads TGTGCCAGCAGCGTAGGGGGCCCTAGCACAGATACGCAGTATTTT. This gives the protein CASSVGGPSTDTQYF.